One TCR beta chain is described in this entry. CDR1 is SGHAT, CDR2 FQNNGV, per germline. V lost 3 bases to trimming and J lost 7 bases, with 13 bases between them. CDR3 length equals 15 residues. The PCR had 60 Vbeta and 13 Jbeta primers. Clones were read by immunoSEQ multiplex PCR, and TCRdb kept only the in-frame ones, dropping some. The profile shows 200,000 to 300,000 clones, roughly 81% of them singletons. This record comes from a study of cytomegalovirus exposure and HLA in healthy donors. Specimen: PBMCs. The sequence came from a girl aged 2 to 10 in good health and CMV-seronegative. The chain has TRBV11-2 and TRBJ1-6, with TRBD1 as a possible D gene (6 bases). CDR3 sequence reads: CASSFVGGANSPLHF. As DNA, the CDR3 is TGTGCCAGCAGCTTTGTCGGGGGGGCAAATTCACCCCTCCACTTT.